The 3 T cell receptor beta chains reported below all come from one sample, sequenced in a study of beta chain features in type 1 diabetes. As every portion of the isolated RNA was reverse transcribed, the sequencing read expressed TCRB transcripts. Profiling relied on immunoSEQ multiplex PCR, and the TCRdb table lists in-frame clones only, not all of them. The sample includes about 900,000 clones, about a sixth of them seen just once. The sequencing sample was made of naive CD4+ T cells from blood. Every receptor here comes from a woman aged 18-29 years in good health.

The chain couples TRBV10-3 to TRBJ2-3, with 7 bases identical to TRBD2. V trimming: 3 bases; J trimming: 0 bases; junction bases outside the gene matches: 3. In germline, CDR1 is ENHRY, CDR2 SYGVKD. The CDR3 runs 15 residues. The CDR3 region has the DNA TGTGCCATCAGTGACCTAGCGGCTAGCACAGATACGCAGTATTTT. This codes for CAISDLAASTDTQYF.

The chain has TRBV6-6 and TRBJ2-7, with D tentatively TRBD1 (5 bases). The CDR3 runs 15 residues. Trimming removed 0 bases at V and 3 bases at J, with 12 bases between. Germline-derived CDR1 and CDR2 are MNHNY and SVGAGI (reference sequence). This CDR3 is CASSYSFDRDYEQYF. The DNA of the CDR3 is TGTGCCAGCAGTTACTCGTTCGACAGAGACTACGAGCAGTACTTC.

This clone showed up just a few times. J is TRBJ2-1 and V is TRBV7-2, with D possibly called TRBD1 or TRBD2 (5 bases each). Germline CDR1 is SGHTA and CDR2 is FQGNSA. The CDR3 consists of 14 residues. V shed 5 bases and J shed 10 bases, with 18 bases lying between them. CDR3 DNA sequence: TGTGCCAGCAGCATGCCGGGACCTCGGAAGGAGCAGTTCTTC. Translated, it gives CASSMPGPRKEQFF.